The 5 T cell receptor beta chains presented below share a single source sample, sequenced in a study of T cells in Graves' hyperthyroidism and ophthalmopathy. TCR beta CDR3 regions were amplified from RNA. The HTBI primer set served for first-round RT-PCR of the TCR CDR3. TCRdb independently ran MiXCR on the multiplex PCR reads; one entry per CDR3 protein. The data show 540,000 or so distinct CDR3 sequences, approximately 15% seen once. The sample taken for sequencing was blood. All receptors come from a woman aged 25 to 45 with Graves' hyperthyroidism.

This clonotype was counted a few times. The chain employs TRBV6-6 and TRBJ2-1; D might be TRBD1 or TRBD2, each matching 5 bases. Trimming cost V 2 bases and J 5 bases, with 10 bases left between them. The CDR3 covers 14 residues. The germline CDR1 and CDR2 sequences are MNHNY and SVGAGI (reference sequence). CDR3 region: CASSYVGVDNEQFF. CDR3 sequence (DNA): TGTGCCAGCAGTTACGTGGGGGTCGACAATGAGCAGTTCTTC.

Remarks on this clonotype: A much larger clone differs from this one at a single base, so this may be a read error. The chain carries TRBV2 and TRBJ2-7; D is perhaps TRBD2 (6 bases). Trimming took off 10 bases at V and 3 bases at J, with 37 bases between the two ends. In germline, CDR1 is SNHLY, CDR2 FYNNEI. The CDR3 runs 20 residues. The CDR3 spells CAITNNLAFLQGLPGYEQYF. In DNA form, the CDR3 reads TGTGCCATCACCAACAACCTCGCCTTTCTCCAGGGACTTCCGGGCTACGAGCAGTACTTC.

This clonotype was recorded many times. The gene calls are TRBV30 and TRBJ2-1; 8 positions agree with TRBD2. This CDR3 spans 16 amino acids. Germline CDR1 GTSNPN, CDR2 SVGIG (reference sequence). The junction had 13 bases not matched to a gene; V was cut back by 7 bases and J by 2 bases. DNA for the CDR3: TGTGCCTTCATGTACACTAGCGGCGATGCCTACAATGAGCAGTTCTTC. Translation gives CAFMYTSGDAYNEQFF.

In this sample, this clonotype turned up a few times. V usage is TRBV20-1 and J usage is TRBJ2-3; D not resolved. The CDR3 is made up of 11 amino acids. Germline CDR1 and CDR2: DFQATT and SNEGSKA (reference sequence). The CDR3 protein is CRGSPGDTQYF. In nucleotides, the CDR3 is TGCAGGGGCAGCCCCGGGGATACGCAGTATTTT.

The chain links TRBV2 to TRBJ2-3, with TRBD2 identical over 8 bases. Unmatched junction bases numbered 11, after V lost 4 bases and J lost 2 bases. Germline V gives CDR1 SNHLY, CDR2 FYNNEI. CDR3 length: 17 amino acids. In DNA, the CDR3 is TGTGCCAGCAGTGTCTGGGCGGGAGGATATATCACAGATACGCAGTATTTT. Encoded protein: CASSVWAGGYITDTQYF. The complete variable domain, with remaining parts taken from reference TRBV2 and TRBJ2-3, reads EPEVTQTPSHQVTQMGQEVILRCVPISNHLYFYWYRQILGQKVEFLVSFYNNEISEKSEIFDDQFSVERPDGSNFTLKIRSTKLEDSAMYFCASSVWAGGYITDTQYFGPGTRLTVL.